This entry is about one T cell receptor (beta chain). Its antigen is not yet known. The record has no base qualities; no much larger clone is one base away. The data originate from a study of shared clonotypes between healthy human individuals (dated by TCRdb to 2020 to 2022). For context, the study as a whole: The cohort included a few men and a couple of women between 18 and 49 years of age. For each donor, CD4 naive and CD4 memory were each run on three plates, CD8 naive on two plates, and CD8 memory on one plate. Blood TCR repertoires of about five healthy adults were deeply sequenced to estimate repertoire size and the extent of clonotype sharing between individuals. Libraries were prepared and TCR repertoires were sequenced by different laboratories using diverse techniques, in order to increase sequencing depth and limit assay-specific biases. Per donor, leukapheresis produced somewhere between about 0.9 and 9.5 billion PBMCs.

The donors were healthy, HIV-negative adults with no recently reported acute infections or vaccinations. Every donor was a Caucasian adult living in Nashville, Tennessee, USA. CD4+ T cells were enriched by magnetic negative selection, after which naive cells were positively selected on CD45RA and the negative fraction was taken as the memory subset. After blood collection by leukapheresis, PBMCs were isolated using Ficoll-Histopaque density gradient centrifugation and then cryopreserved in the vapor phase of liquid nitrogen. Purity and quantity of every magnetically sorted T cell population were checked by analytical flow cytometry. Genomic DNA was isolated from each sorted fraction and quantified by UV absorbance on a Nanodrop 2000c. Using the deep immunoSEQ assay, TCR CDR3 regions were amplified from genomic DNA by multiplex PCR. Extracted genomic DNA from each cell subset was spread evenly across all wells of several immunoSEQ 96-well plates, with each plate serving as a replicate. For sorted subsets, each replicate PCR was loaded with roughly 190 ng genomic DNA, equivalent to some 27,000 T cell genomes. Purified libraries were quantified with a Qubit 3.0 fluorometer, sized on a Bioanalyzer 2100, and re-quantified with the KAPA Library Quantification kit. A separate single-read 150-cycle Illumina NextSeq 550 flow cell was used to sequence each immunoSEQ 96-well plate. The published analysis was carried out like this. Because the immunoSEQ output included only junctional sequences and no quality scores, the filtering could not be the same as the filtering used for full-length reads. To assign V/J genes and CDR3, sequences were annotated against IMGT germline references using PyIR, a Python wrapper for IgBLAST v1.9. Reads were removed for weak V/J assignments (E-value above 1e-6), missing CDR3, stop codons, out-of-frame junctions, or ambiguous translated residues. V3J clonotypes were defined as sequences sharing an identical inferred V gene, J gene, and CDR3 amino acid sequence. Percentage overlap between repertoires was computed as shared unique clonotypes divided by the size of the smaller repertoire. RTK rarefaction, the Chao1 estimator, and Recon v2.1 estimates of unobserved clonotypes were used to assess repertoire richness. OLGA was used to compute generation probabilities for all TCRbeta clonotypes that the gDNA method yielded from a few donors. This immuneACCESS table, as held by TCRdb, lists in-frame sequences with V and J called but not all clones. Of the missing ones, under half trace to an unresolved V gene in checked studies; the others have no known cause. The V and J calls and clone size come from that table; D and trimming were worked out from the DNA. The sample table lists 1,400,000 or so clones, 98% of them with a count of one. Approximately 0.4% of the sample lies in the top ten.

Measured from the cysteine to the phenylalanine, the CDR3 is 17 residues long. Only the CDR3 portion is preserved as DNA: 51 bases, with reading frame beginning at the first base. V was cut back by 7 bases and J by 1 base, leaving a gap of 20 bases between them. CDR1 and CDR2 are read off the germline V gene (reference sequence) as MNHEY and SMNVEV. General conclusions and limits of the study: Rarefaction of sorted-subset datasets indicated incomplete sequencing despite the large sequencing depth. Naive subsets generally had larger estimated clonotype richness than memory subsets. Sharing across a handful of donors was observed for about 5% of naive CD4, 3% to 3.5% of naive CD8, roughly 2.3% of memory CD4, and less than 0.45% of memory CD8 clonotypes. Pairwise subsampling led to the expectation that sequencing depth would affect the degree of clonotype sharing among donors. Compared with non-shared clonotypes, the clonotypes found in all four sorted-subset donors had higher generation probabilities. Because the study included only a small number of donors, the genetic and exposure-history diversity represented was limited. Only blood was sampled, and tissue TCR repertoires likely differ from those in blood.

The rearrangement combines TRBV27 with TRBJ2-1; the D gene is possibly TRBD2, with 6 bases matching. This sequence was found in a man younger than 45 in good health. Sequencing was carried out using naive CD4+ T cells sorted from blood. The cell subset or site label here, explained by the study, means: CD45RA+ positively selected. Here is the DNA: TGTGCCAGCACCCTGGTTCGGGGGATAGGATCCTACAATGAGCAGTTCTTC. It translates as CASTLVRGIGSYNEQFF.